The 10 T cell receptor beta chains below all came from one sample that was sequenced in a study of cytomegalovirus exposure and HLA in healthy donors. It was with 60 Vbeta and 13 Jbeta primers that the PCR ran. Some clones are missing from TCRdb's copy, which holds only in-frame ones; the method was immunoSEQ multiplex PCR. The table has around 180,000 clones, almost 85% seen once. The sequencing sample was made of PBMCs. The source is a girl aged 5 to 17 in good health and CMV-seropositive.

CDR3 nucleotide sequence: TGTGCCAGCAGTTACGGTTCCGGACCCCTCCACTTT. This translates into CASSYGSGPLHF. The gene calls are TRBV6-6 and TRBJ1-6; D remains unclear. CDR3 size: 12 residues. Per germline, CDR1 MNHNY and CDR2 SVGAGI (reference sequence). V lost 2 bases and J lost 12, with 8 bases in between.

This chain connects TRBV9 to TRBJ2-3; maybe TRBD1 (6 bases). Trimming removed 4 bases from V and 2 bases from J, with 17 bases in between. The CDR3 totals 16 residues. Germline V lookup: CDR1 SGDLS, CDR2 YYNGEE. CDR3 residues: CASSPDGQLNTDTQYF. The CDR3 nucleotides read TGTGCCAGCAGCCCTGATGGACAGCTAAACACAGATACGCAGTATTTT.

V is TRBV11-2 and J is TRBJ1-1; 11 bases match TRBD1. From germline, CDR1 is SGHAT and CDR2 FQNNGV. The V gene end was trimmed by 5 bases and the J gene end by 11 bases; junction bases not matched to a gene: 16. The CDR3 runs to 16 residues. CDR3 in DNA: TGTGCCAGCAGCCTCGGACAGGGGGCGGGATATAGGGGTGCTTTCTTT. Residues: CASSLGQGAGYRGAFF.

The V call is TRBV2, the J call TRBJ2-7; 12 bases fit TRBD2. Germline V lookup: CDR1 SNHLY, CDR2 FYNNEI. V trimming: 2 bases; J trimming: 4 bases; junction bases outside the gene matches: 3. This CDR3 has 15 amino acids. CDR3 loop: CASSEWTSGEYEQYF. CDR3 in DNA: TGTGCCAGCAGTGAATGGACTAGCGGGGAGTACGAGCAGTACTTC.

This chain joins TRBV7-3 and TRBJ2-1; the match to TRBD2 covers 7 bases. CDR3 length: 16 residues. V shed 4 bases, J shed 1 base, and the junction held 7 bases outside the gene matches. Looked up from germline, CDR1 is SGHTA and CDR2 is FQGTGA. DNA of the CDR3: TGTGCCAGCAGCTCACCTAGCGGACATTCCTACAATGAGCAGTTCTTC. Its translation: CASSSPSGHSYNEQFF.

The V gene is TRBV5-6, the J gene TRBJ2-7; D perhaps matches TRBD1 (7 bases). The germline V gene encodes CDR1 SGHDT and CDR2 YYEEEE. Trimming shortened V by 2 bases and J by 4 bases, and 16 bases separated the two germline ends. CDR3 length: 15 residues. CDR3 DNA sequence: TGTGCCAGCAGCTTCTCTAACAGGGGAGGATACGAGCAGTACTTC. Protein: CASSFSNRGGYEQYF.

This clone appeared once. This chain uses TRBV19 with TRBJ1-1, with 9 positions matching TRBD1. The CDR3 runs 10 residues. Unmatched junction bases numbered 0, after V lost 10 bases and J lost 6 bases. Looked up from germline, CDR1 is LNHDA and CDR2 is SQIVND (reference sequence). CDR3 DNA sequence: TGTGCCAACAGGGGGCCTGAAGCTTTCTTT. This encodes CANRGPEAFF.

The chain uses TRBV6-1 and TRBJ1-4; no definite D call. Deletions cut 7 bases from V and 4 bases from J, with 10 bases between. The CDR3 totals 13 residues. Germline CDR1 reads MNHNS; CDR2 reads SASEGT. In nucleotides, the CDR3 is TGTGCCAGCATCGGGAAGGTTAATGAAAAACTGTTTTTT. It is translated as CASIGKVNEKLFF.

The genes are TRBV5-6 and TRBJ2-1; 8 bases agree with TRBD1. CDR3 size: 15 residues. Trimming at V came to 4 bases and at J to 2 bases, leaving 5 bases not matched to a gene. Looked up from germline, CDR1 is SGHDT and CDR2 is YYEEEE. The CDR3 DNA follows: TGTGCCAGCAGCCCATGGACAGGGCCCTACAATGAGCAGTTCTTC. This sequence encodes CASSPWTGPYNEQFF.

J is TRBJ1-3 and V is TRBV6-1, with D perhaps TRBD1 (5 bases). CDR3 length equals 13 residues. Germline CDR1 is MNHNS and CDR2 is SASEGT. Deletions cut 7 bases from V and 4 bases from J, with 11 bases between. The CDR3 coding sequence is TGTGCCAGCACCCCCCGACAGGGAAACACCATATATTTT. Its protein is CASTPRQGNTIYF.